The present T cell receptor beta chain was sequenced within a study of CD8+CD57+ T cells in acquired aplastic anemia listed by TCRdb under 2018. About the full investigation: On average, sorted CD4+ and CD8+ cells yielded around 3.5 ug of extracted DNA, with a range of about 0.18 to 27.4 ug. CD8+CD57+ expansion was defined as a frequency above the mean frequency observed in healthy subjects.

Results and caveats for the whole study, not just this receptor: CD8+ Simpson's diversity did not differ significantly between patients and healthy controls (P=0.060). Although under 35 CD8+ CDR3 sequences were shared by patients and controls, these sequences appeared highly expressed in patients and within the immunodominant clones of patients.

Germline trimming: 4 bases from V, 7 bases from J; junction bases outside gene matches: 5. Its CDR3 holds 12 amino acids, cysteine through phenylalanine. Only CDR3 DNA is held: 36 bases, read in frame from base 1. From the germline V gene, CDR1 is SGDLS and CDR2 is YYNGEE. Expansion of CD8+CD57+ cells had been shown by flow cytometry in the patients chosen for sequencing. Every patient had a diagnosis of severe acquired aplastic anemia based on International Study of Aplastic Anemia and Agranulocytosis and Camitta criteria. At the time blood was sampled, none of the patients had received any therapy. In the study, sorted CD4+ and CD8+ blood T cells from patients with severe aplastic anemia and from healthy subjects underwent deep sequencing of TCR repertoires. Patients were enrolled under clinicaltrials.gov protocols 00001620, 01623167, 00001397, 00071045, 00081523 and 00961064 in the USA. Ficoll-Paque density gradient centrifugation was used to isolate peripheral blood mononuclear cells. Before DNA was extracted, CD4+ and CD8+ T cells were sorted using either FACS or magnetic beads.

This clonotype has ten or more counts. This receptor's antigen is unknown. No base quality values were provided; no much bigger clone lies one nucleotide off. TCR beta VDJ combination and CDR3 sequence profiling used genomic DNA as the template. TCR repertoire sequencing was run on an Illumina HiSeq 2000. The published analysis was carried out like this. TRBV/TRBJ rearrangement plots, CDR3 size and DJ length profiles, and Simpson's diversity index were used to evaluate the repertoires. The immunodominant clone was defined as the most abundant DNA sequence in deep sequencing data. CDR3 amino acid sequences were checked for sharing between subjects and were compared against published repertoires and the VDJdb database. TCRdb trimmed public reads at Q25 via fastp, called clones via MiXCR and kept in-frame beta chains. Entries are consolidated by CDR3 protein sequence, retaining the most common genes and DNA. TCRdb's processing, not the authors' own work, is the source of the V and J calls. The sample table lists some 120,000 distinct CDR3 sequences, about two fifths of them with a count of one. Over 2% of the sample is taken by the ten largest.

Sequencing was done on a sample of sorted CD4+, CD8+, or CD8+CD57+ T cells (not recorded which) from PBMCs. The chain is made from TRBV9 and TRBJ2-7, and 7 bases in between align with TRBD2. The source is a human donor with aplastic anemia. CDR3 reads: CASSPFGGEQYF. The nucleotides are TGTGCCAGCAGCCCTTTCGGGGGGGAGCAGTACTTC.